This T cell receptor (beta chain) is drawn from a study of response to subunit inactivated influenza vaccine. Study-wide results and limits: The authors offered the suggestion that each seasonal influenza vaccination recruits few new T cells.

In germline, CDR1 is SEHNR, CDR2 FQNEAQ (reference sequence). Trimming pared 4 bases from V and 2 bases from J, leaving 9 bases between. This CDR3 is 13 amino acids long. This clonotype was picked up a small number of times. Its antigen is as yet unknown. TCRdb reprocessed the RT-PCR reads with MiXCR, giving one entry per CDR3 protein. The sample shows approximately 700,000 distinct CDR3 sequences, 15% to 18% of them seen only once. This chain joins TRBV7-9 and TRBJ2-7; D not certain. Sample: PBMCs from blood, taken 11 to 12 days after vaccination. The sequence was collected from a man in his forties or fifties who received an inactivated influenza vaccine. Here the CDR3 reads CASSSPTTYEQYF. The CDR3 nucleotides are TGTGCCAGCAGCTCCCCCACGACCTACGAGCAGTACTTC. The variable domain in full, completed from reference TRBV7-9 and TRBJ2-7, reads DTGVSQNPRHKITKRGQNVTFRCDPISEHNRLYWYRQTLGQGPEFLTYFQNEAQLEKSRLLSDRFSAERPKGSFSTLEIQRTEQGDSAMYLCASSSPTTYEQYFGPGTRLTVT.